The rows below give T cell receptor beta chains drawn from one sample of a study of CXCR3-negative and CXCR3-positive naive CD8 T cells. TCRdb reworked the 5' RACE reads into one entry per CDR3 protein, no DNA. The specimen's table records 150,000 to 160,000 distinct CDR3 sequences. Sequencing was performed on naive CXCR3+ CD8+ T cells from blood. The receptors come from a human donor in good health. Some clones in this sample may be carry-over from other donors' samples. The CDR3 runs from the conserved cysteine through the conserved F or W. The order of the fields is V gene, J gene, CDR3 protein.

TRBV20-1	TRBJ1-2	CSARVGDLDYGYTF
TRBV28	TRBJ1-2	CASSFTDYGYTF
TRBV28	TRBJ1-5	CASSGRGFQPQHF
TRBV28	TRBJ2-3	CASSLAGNTDTQYF
TRBV7-2	TRBJ2-5	CASSHAQETQYF
TRBV25-1	TRBJ1-5	CATTDRGHQPQHF
TRBV29-1	TRBJ2-7	CSVESYERGSYEQYF
TRBV5-1	TRBJ2-1	CASTGTGVPNEQFF
TRBV20-1	TRBJ2-7	CSARETGTPPYEQYF
TRBV7-9	TRBJ2-7	CASSLILSGYEQYF
TRBV29-1	TRBJ2-1	CSAQGLALTYNEQFF
TRBV7-9	TRBJ2-5	CASSDSGTGVTQYF
TRBV11-2	TRBJ2-5	CASSLLPEVGETQYF
TRBV2	TRBJ2-1	CASSETSGRAGYNEQFF
TRBV23-1	TRBJ1-4	CASREDSQDPSGKLFF
TRBV5-5	TRBJ1-1	CASRPAGGDTEAFF
TRBV7-7	TRBJ2-7	CASSPLLGRGAGEQYF
TRBV15	TRBJ1-4	CATSPHRDWNEKLFF
TRBV21-1	TRBJ2-7	CASNKLAGALHEQYF
TRBV7-9	TRBJ2-5	CASNIMGGQETQYF
TRBV7-2	TRBJ1-1	CASSSSQTGIWTEAFF
TRBV6-2/TRBV6-3	TRBJ1-1	CASLDAWTEAFF
TRBV29-1	TRBJ2-4	CSVETGVKNIQYF
TRBV28	TRBJ1-1	CASSEGYTEAFF
TRBV19	TRBJ2-5	CASSIAGGPGETQYF
TRBV28	TRBJ1-1	CASSTPGLGPGTEAFF
TRBV28	TRBJ1-5	CASSTPDRVPEPQHF
TRBV7-9	TRBJ2-1	CASSTTSGSSYNEQFF
TRBV29-1	TRBJ1-2	CSVLKEDYGYTF
TRBV20-1	TRBJ2-3	CSANRLLAGESTDTQYF
TRBV28	TRBJ2-1	CASSLSTLGLSYNEQFF
TRBV19	TRBJ1-1	CASTPTGGSLNTEAFF
TRBV7-2	TRBJ2-1	CASSLVPSNNEQFF
TRBV3-1	TRBJ2-1	CASSQDSLLDNEQFF
TRBV6-6	TRBJ2-1	CASSYSQDRGLLELEPYNEQFF
TRBV5-8	TRBJ2-7	CASSLGKPYEQYF
TRBV5-1	TRBJ2-3	CASSFSTDTQYF
TRBV20-1	TRBJ2-4	CSARDLQGGENIQYF
TRBV5-4	TRBJ1-2	CASSLGRSGYGYTF
TRBV7-6	TRBJ2-1	CASSLLPDAGPFEQFF
TRBV7-9	TRBJ2-7	CASSLAGGSFTYEQYF
TRBV27	TRBJ2-7	CASSPAGTREQYF
TRBV15	TRBJ2-1	CATSRDVSGGLLLGNEQFF
TRBV12-3/TRBV12-4	TRBJ2-7	CASSVTVYEQYF